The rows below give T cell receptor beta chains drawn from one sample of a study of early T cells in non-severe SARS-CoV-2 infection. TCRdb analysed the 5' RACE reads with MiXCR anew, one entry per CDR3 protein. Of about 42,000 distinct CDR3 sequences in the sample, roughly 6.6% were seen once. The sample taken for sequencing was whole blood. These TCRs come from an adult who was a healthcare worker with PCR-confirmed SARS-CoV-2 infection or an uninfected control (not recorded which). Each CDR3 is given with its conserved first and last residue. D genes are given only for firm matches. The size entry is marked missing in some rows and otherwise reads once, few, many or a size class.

CASSLAGAGNEQYF	TGTGCCAGCAGCTTAGCGGGGGCCGGCAACGAGCAGTACTTC	TRBV11-2	TRBJ2-7	-	-
CASSQSGVQQYF	TGTGCCAGCAGCCAGTCGGGGGTCCAGCAGTACTTC	TRBV6-5	TRBJ2-7	-	-
CASDPSGANVLTF	TGTGCCAGCGACCCCTCTGGGGCCAACGTCCTGACTTTC	TRBV2	TRBJ2-6	few	-
CSVGGQDDNEQFF	TGCAGCGTTGGCGGCCAGGATGACAATGAGCAGTTCTTC	TRBV29-1	TRBJ2-1	-	-
CASSETPGVIDTEAFF	TGTGCCAGCAGTGAAACGCCGGGGGTCATCGACACTGAAGCTTTCTTT	TRBV2	TRBJ1-1	few	-
CSASYSSGANEQFF	TGCAGTGCTAGTTATTCTAGCGGGGCCAATGAGCAGTTCTTC	TRBV20-1	TRBJ2-1	medium-sized	TRBD2
CASRAGTGNQPQHF	TGTGCCAGTCGCGCCGGGACAGGGAACCAGCCCCAGCATTTT	TRBV6-1	TRBJ1-5	few	TRBD1
CASSFSLDREWEQYF	TGTGCCAGCAGCTTTTCCCTAGACAGGGAATGGGAGCAGTACTTC	TRBV11-2	TRBJ2-7	many	TRBD1
CSVERTYGYTF	TGCAGCGTTGAACGCACCTATGGCTACACCTTC	TRBV29-1	TRBJ1-2	few	-
CASSSRSSYEQYF	TGTGCCAGCAGTTCCCGGAGCTCCTACGAGCAGTACTTC	TRBV7-9	TRBJ2-7	many	-
CASSPSGGPNTDTQYF	TGTGCCAGCAGTCCTAGCGGGGGCCCCAACACAGATACGCAGTATTTT	TRBV2	TRBJ2-3	many	TRBD2
CASNVRGPAEAFF	TGTGCCAGCAACGTCCGGGGTCCCGCTGAAGCTTTCTTT	TRBV12-3/TRBV12-4	TRBJ1-1	many	-
CASSLHRQPQHF	TGTGCCAGCAGTTTACATAGACAGCCCCAGCATTTT	TRBV12-3/TRBV12-4	TRBJ1-5	few	-
CASSSRVNSYEQYF	TGTGCCAGTAGTTCCCGAGTTAACTCCTACGAGCAGTACTTC	TRBV19	TRBJ2-7	many	-
CASSLMGAREETQYF	TGTGCCAGCAGCTTAATGGGGGCGCGTGAAGAGACCCAGTACTTC	TRBV7-9	TRBJ2-5	many	-